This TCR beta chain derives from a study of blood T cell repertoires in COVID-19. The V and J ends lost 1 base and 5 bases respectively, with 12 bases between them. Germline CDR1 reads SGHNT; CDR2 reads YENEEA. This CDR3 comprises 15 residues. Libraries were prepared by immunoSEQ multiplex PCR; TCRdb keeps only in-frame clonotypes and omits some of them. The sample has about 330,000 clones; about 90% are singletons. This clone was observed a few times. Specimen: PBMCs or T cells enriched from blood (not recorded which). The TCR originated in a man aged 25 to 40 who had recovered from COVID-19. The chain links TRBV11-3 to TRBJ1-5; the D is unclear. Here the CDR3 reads CASSLVAADDQPQHF. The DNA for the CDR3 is TGTGCCAGCAGCTTAGTCGCGGCGGATGATCAGCCCCAGCATTTT.